The 30 T cell receptor beta chains listed next were all sequenced from one sample in a study of cytomegalovirus exposure and HLA in healthy donors. This PCR relied on a set of 60 Vbeta primers and 13 Jbeta primers. Profiled with immunoSEQ multiplex PCR; TCRdb holds only in-frame clones, not every one. The table records about 140,000 clones, about four fifths of them present only once. The specimen was PBMCs. These receptor sequences come from a man between 25 and 39 years old in good health and CMV-seronegative.

This chain connects TRBV4-2 to TRBJ2-7, with D unresolved. V was clipped by 4 bases and J by 3 bases, with 13 bases between them. The germline V gene has CDR1 LGHNA and CDR2 YNFKEQ. The CDR3 spans 14 residues. In DNA form, the CDR3 reads TGTGCCAGCAGCCTGACGACAACCAGCTACGAGCAGTACTTC. This sequence encodes CASSLTTTSYEQYF.

This rearrangement joins TRBV9 to TRBJ2-3, with D possibly matching TRBD2 (5 bases). The CDR3 covers 15 residues. Trimming pared 0 bases from V and 4 bases from J, leaving 12 bases between. Germline V gene lookup returns CDR1 SGDLS and CDR2 YYNGEE. CDR3 region: CASSVGGSTADTQYF. The CDR3 DNA is TGTGCCAGCAGCGTAGGAGGGAGTACCGCAGATACGCAGTATTTT.

The chain carries TRBV29-1 and TRBJ1-1; D is possibly TRBD1 (6 bases). This CDR3 spans 12 amino acids. CDR1 is SQVTM, CDR2 ANQGSEA, per germline. Trimming left V 7 bases short and J 8 bases short, with 17 bases between. DNA for the CDR3: TGCAGCGCCGGGGGGGGACACCGAGAAGCTTTCTTT. It specifies CSAGGGHREAFF.

The chain uses TRBV28 and TRBJ1-4; tentatively, D is TRBD1 (5 bases). In germline, CDR1 is MDHEN, CDR2 SYDVKM. The CDR3 is 13 residues long. Trimming took off 6 bases at V and 6 bases at J, with 11 bases between the two ends. The CDR3, as DNA: TGTGCCAGCAGGTTGACGGGGGATGAAAAACTGTTTTTT. Translating gives CASRLTGDEKLFF.

The genes are TRBV5-1 and TRBJ2-5, with 7 positions matching TRBD2. V shed 4 bases and J 7 bases; nucleotides not matched to a gene: 19. The CDR3 spans 17 residues. Germline V gene lookup returns CDR1 SGHRS and CDR2 YFSETQ. This chain's CDR3 is CASSPSPRGTNGVTQYF. DNA for the CDR3: TGCGCCAGCAGCCCAAGCCCGCGGGGGACCAATGGAGTGACCCAGTACTTC. Filled out from reference TRBV5-1 and TRBJ2-5, the complete variable domain reads KAGVTQTPRYLIKTRGQQVTLSCSPISGHRSVSWYQQTPGQGLQFLFEYFSETQRNKGNFPGRFSGRQFSNSRSEMNVSTLELGDSALYLCASSPSPRGTNGVTQYFGPGTRLLVL.

Only one count was recorded for this clone. J is TRBJ2-1 and V is TRBV7-8, with TRBD1 matching over 7 bases. V shed 3 bases and J 5 bases; nucleotides not matched to a gene: 4. Germline CDR1 reads SGHVS; CDR2 reads FQNEAQ. This CDR3 region has 14 residues. This chain's CDR3 is CASSLGQYHNEQFF. CDR3 DNA sequence: TGTGCCAGCAGCTTGGGACAGTATCACAATGAGCAGTTCTTC.

Here the CDR3 reads CASSLSGDTQYF. CDR3 coding DNA: TGTGCCAGCAGCCTATCGGGGGATACGCAGTATTTT. V and J are TRBV7-9 and TRBJ2-3; the D gene is possibly TRBD2 (5 bases). V was clipped by 5 bases and J by 6 bases, with 9 bases between them. The CDR3 sequence is 12 residues long. From germline, CDR1 is SEHNR and CDR2 FQNEAQ (reference sequence). Variable domain in full (rest from reference TRBV7-9 and TRBJ2-3): DTGVSQNPRHKITKRGQNVTFRCDPISEHNRLYWYRQTLGQGPEFLTYFQNEAQLEKSRLLSDRFSAERPKGSFSTLEIQRTEQGDSAMYLCASSLSGDTQYFGPGTRLTVL.

The V gene is TRBV18, the J gene TRBJ2-7; no clear D gene. Germline lookup yields CDR1 KGHSH and CDR2 LQKENI. The V and J ends lost 6 bases and 6 bases respectively, with 12 bases between them. This CDR3 region has 12 residues. The DNA of the CDR3 is TGTGCCAGCTCCCCGGATCCGGGCGAGCAGTACTTC. Translated: CASSPDPGEQYF.

V and J are TRBV9 and TRBJ1-5, with a weak D call TRBD1 (5 bases). CDR1 and CDR2 (germline): SGDLS, YYNGEE. The V end lost 0 bases, the J end lost 2 bases, and 9 bases lay between the germline ends. The CDR3 runs 15 residues. CDR3 amino acids: CASSVGGRGNQPQHF. CDR3 sequence (DNA): TGTGCCAGCAGCGTAGGAGGCAGGGGCAATCAGCCCCAGCATTTT.

V usage is TRBV27 and J usage is TRBJ2-7; TRBD1 matches 9 bases. This CDR3 is built from 13 residues. The V gene's germline CDR1 is MNHEY and CDR2 SMNVEV (reference sequence). V shed 6 bases and J 2 bases; nucleotides not matched to a gene: 2. The CDR3 sequence: CASRGQGTYEQYF. The CDR3 DNA follows: TGTGCCAGCAGAGGACAGGGGACCTACGAGCAGTACTTC.

This clone occurred a few times. The V gene is TRBV7-9, the J gene TRBJ1-1; D ambiguous. The CDR3 spans 13 residues. The germline V and J ends were trimmed by 0 bases and 7 bases, with 9 bases remaining between them. Germline CDR1 reads SEHNR; CDR2 reads FQNEAQ (reference sequence). CDR3 region: CASSLAWRVEAFF. CDR3 nucleotide sequence: TGTGCCAGCAGCTTAGCTTGGAGGGTTGAAGCTTTCTTT.

The chain employs TRBV30 and TRBJ2-3, with TRBD1 as a possible D gene (7 bases). Trimming pared 5 bases from V and 2 bases from J, leaving 11 bases between. The CDR3 consists of 13 residues. CDR1 and CDR2 (germline): GTSNPN, SVGIG (reference sequence). CDR3 DNA: TGTGCCTGGGGCGGGACAGTCACAGATACGCAGTATTTT. This translates into CAWGGTVTDTQYF.

The chain joins TRBV7-8 to TRBJ1-2, with D maybe TRBD1 (5 bases). Germline V CDR1 and CDR2: SGHVS, FQNEAQ. Trimming removed 1 base at V and 2 bases at J, with 11 bases between. The CDR3 spans 15 residues. CDR3: CASSLVGAGNYGYTF. CDR3 DNA: TGTGCCAGCAGCTTAGTAGGGGCTGGCAACTATGGCTACACCTTC.

In DNA, the CDR3 is TGTGCCAGTAATCGGGACAGGGCAGAGACCCAGTACTTC. It translates to CASNRDRAETQYF. The chain links TRBV19 to TRBJ2-5, with 9 bases that match TRBD1. After removal of 7 bases from V and 4 bases from J, the junction contained 4 bases not matched to a gene. This CDR3 region has 13 residues. Germline CDR1 LNHDA, CDR2 SQIVND (reference sequence).

This clone was picked up a small number of times. The chain employs TRBV6-1 and TRBJ2-5; 8 positions match TRBD1. CDR3 length equals 18 residues. The ends lost 4 bases at V and 4 bases at J; junction bases unmatched: 17. Germline CDR1 reads MNHNS; CDR2 reads SASEGT. The CDR3 loop reads CASSVGTGLLIGTETQYF. CDR3 DNA sequence: TGTGCCAGCAGTGTCGGGACAGGCCTCCTAATCGGGACAGAGACCCAGTACTTC.

The V call is TRBV27, the J call TRBJ2-4; D may be TRBD2 (5 bases). V gave up 5 bases and J gave up 5 bases, with 16 bases separating them. This CDR3 is 15 amino acids long. Germline CDR1 reads MNHEY; CDR2 reads SMNVEV (reference sequence). In DNA form, the CDR3 reads TGTGCCAGCAGTCTCGGGCCGGGGTCGGAAAACATTCAGTACTTC. Its translation is CASSLGPGSENIQYF.

This clone was seen more than once but under ten times. This sequence joins TRBV4-1 and TRBJ2-1; perhaps TRBD1 as D (6 bases). The germline V gene has CDR1 MGHRA and CDR2 YSYEKL. The CDR3 length is 16 residues. Trimming pared 0 bases from V and 9 bases from J, leaving 18 bases between. The CDR3 region has the DNA TGCGCCAGCAGCCAAGAGGCAACAGGGTACAGTAGTGAGCAGTTCTTC. Translation: CASSQEATGYSSEQFF.

The chain recombines TRBV28 with TRBJ2-7; the D gene is possibly TRBD2 (6 bases). Trimming stripped 7 bases from V and 5 bases from J, with 18 bases between. The CDR3 contains 14 residues. Germline V gene data show CDR1 as MDHEN and CDR2 as SYDVKM. Written as DNA, the CDR3 is TGTGCCAGCACCTCATGGGGGACTTTCCACGAGCAGTACTTC. Its translation is CASTSWGTFHEQYF.

This clone is a singleton in its sample. CDR3 nucleotide sequence: TGCGCCAGCAGTGAATCCGGGACAGGACTTTACGGCTACACCTTC. The encoded protein is CASSESGTGLYGYTF. The chain is built from TRBV10-1 and TRBJ1-2, with 8 bases matching TRBD1. V lost 3 bases, J lost 8 bases, and 11 bases stayed unmatched. Germline V gene lookup returns CDR1 WNHNN and CDR2 SYGVQD (reference sequence). This CDR3 has 15 residues.

The chain joins TRBV5-1 to TRBJ1-1; D possibly corresponds to TRBD1 (5 bases). Germline assignment: CDR1 SGHRS and CDR2 YFSETQ. The CDR3 extends over 13 amino acids. V lost 4 bases, J lost 5 bases, and 12 bases lay in between. For the CDR3, the DNA is TGCGCCAGCAGCGCAACAGGTGAAACTGAAGCTTTCTTT. This translates into CASSATGETEAFF.

CDR3 in DNA: TGTGCCAGCAGCTTGAAGGCTACTAGCGGGAGGACTATGGGAGAGACCCAGTACTTC. Translating gives CASSLKATSGRTMGETQYF. The chain is built from TRBV5-4 and TRBJ2-5, with 12 positions matching TRBD2. The length of the CDR3 is 19 residues. Germline trimming cut 1 base from V and 4 bases from J; bases unmatched to any gene: 14. The germline V gene has CDR1 SGHNT and CDR2 YYREEE (reference sequence). The variable domain in full, completed from reference TRBV5-4 and TRBJ2-5, reads ETGVTQSPTHLIKTRGQQVTLRCSSQSGHNTVSWYQQALGQGPQFIFQYYREEENGRGNFPPRFSGLQFPNYSSELNVNALELDDSALYLCASSLKATSGRTMGETQYFGPGTRLLVL.

This chain connects TRBV7-9 to TRBJ1-6; tentative D call: TRBD1 (6 bases). Between the trimmed V and J ends, which lost 5 bases and 7 bases, there was a span of 18 bases. Germline assignment: CDR1 SEHNR and CDR2 FQNEAQ (reference sequence). CDR3 size: 16 residues. This CDR3 reads CASSPRGAGWNSPLHF. As DNA, the CDR3 is TGTGCCAGCAGCCCACGGGGGGCAGGGTGGAATTCACCCCTCCACTTT.

The V call is TRBV28, the J call TRBJ2-7, with TRBD1 identical over 7 bases. The CDR3 loop spans 16 amino acids. V was pared by 4 bases and J by 1 base, with 10 bases of the junction left unmatched. Germline V gene sequence: CDR1 MDHEN, CDR2 SYDVKM. This chain's CDR3 is CASSWSLRDSSYEQYF. For the CDR3, the DNA is TGTGCCAGCAGTTGGTCACTCCGGGACAGTTCCTACGAGCAGTACTTC. The variable domain in full, completed from reference TRBV28 and TRBJ2-7, reads DVKVTQSSRYLVKRTGEKVFLECVQDMDHENMFWYRQDPGLGLRLIYFSYDVKMKEKGDIPEGYSVSREKKERFSLILESASTNQTSMYLCASSWSLRDSSYEQYFGPGTRLTVT.

The CDR3 protein is CASSQSGTGLDEQFF. The CDR3 DNA sequence: TGTGCCAGCAGCCAATCTGGGACAGGGCTGGATGAGCAGTTCTTC. This sequence joins TRBV9 and TRBJ2-1, with 9 bases lining up with TRBD1. The CDR3 is 15 amino acids. The trim removed 4 bases at V and 8 bases at J, leaving 10 bases unmatched. The V gene's germline CDR1 is SGDLS and CDR2 YYNGEE.

The chain employs TRBV6-5 and TRBJ1-2; 7 nucleotides line up with TRBD1. The J segment lost 4 bases and the V segment lost 6 bases, leaving 5 bases of the junction unmatched. Germline V gene sequence: CDR1 MNHEY, CDR2 SVGAGI. The CDR3 length is 13 residues. In DNA form, the CDR3 reads TGTGCCAGCAGCGAGACAGGGCCCTATGGCTACACCTTC. The encoded protein is CASSETGPYGYTF.

The rearrangement joins TRBV5-4 to TRBJ2-2, with D possibly being TRBD1 (6 bases). Trimming left V 5 bases short and J 1 base short, with 9 bases between. CDR1 and CDR2 from the germline V gene are SGHNT and YYREEE (reference sequence). CDR3 length: 14 residues. The CDR3 loop reads CASRMGQNTGELFF. In DNA form, the CDR3 reads TGTGCCAGCAGGATGGGACAGAACACCGGGGAGCTGTTTTTT.

V and J are TRBV25-1 and TRBJ2-6; 7 bases align to TRBD1. CDR1 MGHDK and CDR2 SYGVNS come from the germline V gene. This CDR3 contains 18 residues. Trimming at V came to 1 base and at J to 0 bases, leaving 6 bases not matched to a gene. CDR3 amino acids: CASSELGQGDSGANVLTF. DNA of the CDR3: TGTGCCAGCAGTGAATTGGGGCAGGGGGACTCTGGGGCCAACGTCCTGACTTTC.

This clone was observed a handful of times. This rearrangement joins TRBV10-3 to TRBJ2-2; D perhaps matches TRBD1 (6 bases). This CDR3 is built from 14 residues. The V end lost 5 bases, the J end lost 5 bases, and 12 bases lay between the germline ends. Germline V lookup: CDR1 ENHRY, CDR2 SYGVKD. The CDR3 sequence: CAISQQGLTGELFF. The CDR3 DNA sequence: TGTGCCATCAGTCAACAGGGCTTAACCGGGGAGCTGTTTTTT.

The chain recombines TRBV4-1 with TRBJ1-1; D is uncertain. Trimming shortened V by 1 base and J by 0 bases, and 6 bases separated the two germline ends. This CDR3 has 14 residues. CDR1 is MGHRA and CDR2 is YSYEKL in the germline V gene. The CDR3 loop is CASSQADLNTEAFF. The CDR3 DNA reads TGCGCCAGCAGCCAAGCCGACTTGAACACTGAAGCTTTCTTT.

The chain links TRBV5-1 to TRBJ1-4; 9 bases fit TRBD1. Germline CDR1 is SGHRS and CDR2 is YFSETQ. CDR3 length: 16 residues. After removal of 4 bases from V and 4 bases from J, the junction contained 8 bases not matched to a gene. DNA of the CDR3: TGCGCCAGCAGCCAGACTGGACAGGGGATTAATGAAAAACTGTTTTTT. Amino acids: CASSQTGQGINEKLFF.